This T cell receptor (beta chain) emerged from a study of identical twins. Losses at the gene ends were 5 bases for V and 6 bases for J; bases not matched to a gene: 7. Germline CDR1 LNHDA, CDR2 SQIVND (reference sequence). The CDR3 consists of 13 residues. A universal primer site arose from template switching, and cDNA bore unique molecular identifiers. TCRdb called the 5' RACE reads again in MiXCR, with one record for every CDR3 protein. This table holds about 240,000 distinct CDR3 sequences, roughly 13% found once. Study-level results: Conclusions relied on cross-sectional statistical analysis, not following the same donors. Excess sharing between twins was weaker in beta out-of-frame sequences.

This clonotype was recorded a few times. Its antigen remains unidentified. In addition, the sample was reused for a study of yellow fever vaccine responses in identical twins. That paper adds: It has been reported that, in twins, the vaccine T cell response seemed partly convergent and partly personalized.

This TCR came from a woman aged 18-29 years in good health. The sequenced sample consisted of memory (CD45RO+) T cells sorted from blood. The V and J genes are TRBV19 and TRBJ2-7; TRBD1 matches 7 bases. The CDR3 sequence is CASSRQGRSEQYF. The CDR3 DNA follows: TGTGCCAGTAGTCGACAGGGTAGGAGCGAGCAGTACTTC.